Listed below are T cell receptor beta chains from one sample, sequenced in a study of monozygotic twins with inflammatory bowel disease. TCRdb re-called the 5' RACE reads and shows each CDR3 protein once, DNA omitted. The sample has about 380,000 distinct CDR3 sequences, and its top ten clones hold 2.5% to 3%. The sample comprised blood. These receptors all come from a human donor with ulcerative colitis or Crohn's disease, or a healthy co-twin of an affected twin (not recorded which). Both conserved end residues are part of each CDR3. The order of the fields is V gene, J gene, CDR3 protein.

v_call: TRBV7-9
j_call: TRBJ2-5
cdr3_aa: CASSLNRQETQYF

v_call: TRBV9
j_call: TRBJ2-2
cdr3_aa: CASSVLGAVGELFF

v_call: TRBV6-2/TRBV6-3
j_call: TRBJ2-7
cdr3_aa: CASSPGQVASYEQYF

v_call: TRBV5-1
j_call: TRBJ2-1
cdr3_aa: CASSSRPVSYNEQFF

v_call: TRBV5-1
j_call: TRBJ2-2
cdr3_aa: CASSYSGTSGGANTGELFF

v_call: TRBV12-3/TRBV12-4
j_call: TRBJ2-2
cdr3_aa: CASSTMWGENTGELFF

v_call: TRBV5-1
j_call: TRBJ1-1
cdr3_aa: CASSPGWDRLNTEAFF

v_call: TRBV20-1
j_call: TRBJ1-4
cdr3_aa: CSASYPTGNSNEKLFF

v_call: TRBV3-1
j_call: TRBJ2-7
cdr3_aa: CASSQEQFILASEQYF

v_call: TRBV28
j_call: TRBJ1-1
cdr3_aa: CASSFIRDSRDPEAFF

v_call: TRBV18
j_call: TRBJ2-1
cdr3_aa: CASSPGDSLNEQFF

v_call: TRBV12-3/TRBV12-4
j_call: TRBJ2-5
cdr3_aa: CASSPADTREGETQYF

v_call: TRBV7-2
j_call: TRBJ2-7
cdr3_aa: CASSLETGVGYEQYF

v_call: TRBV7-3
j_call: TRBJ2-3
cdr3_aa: CASSLDSSTDTQYF

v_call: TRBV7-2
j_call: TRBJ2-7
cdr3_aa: CASSSSGPRGEQYF

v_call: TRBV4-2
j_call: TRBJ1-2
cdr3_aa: CASSQGSAQFNYGYTF

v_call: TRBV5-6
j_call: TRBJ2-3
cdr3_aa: CASSLSTADTQYF

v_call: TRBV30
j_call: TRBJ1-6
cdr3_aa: CAWSDGGAMGSPLHF

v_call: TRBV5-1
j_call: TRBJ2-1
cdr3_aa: CASSLAGSGGAFEQFF

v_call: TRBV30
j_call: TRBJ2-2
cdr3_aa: CASTSGTANTGELFF

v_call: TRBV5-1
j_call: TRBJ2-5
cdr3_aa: CASSYRQGGETQYF

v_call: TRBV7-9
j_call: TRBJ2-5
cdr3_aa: CASSPPGAGVETQYF

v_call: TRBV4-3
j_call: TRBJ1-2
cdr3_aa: CASSQLDRGRGYTF

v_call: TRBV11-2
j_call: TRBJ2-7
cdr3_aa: CASSLIAAAFSYEQYF

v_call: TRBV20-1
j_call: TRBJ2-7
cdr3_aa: CSARFRGTYEQYF

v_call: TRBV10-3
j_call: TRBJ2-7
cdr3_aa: CAISDLGSNHEQYF

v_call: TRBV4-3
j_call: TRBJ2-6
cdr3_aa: CASSQDQGAGANVLTF